The 29 T cell receptor beta chains below all came from one sample that was sequenced in a study of cytomegalovirus exposure and HLA in healthy donors. The primer mix had 60 Vbeta and 13 Jbeta primers. Measured with immunoSEQ multiplex PCR; TCRdb has only the in-frame clones, and not every one. This sample has around 160,000 clones; roughly 80% occur once, and the top ten carry about 7.7%. Sample: PBMCs. The receptors originated from a woman aged 35 to 49 in good health and CMV-seropositive.

The chain joins TRBV10-3 to TRBJ2-1; 12 bases line up with TRBD2. The trim removed 5 bases at V and 0 bases at J, leaving 2 bases unmatched. The CDR3 contains 16 residues. The V gene's germline CDR1 is ENHRY and CDR2 SYGVKD. This chain's CDR3 is CAISSSGRVSYNEQFF. CDR3 bases: TGTGCCATCAGTTCTAGCGGGAGGGTCTCCTACAATGAGCAGTTCTTC.

This CDR3 is CASSRDSYNQPQHF. The CDR3, as DNA: TGTGCCAGCAGTCGGGACAGCTACAATCAGCCCCAGCATTTT. This chain uses TRBV6-5 with TRBJ1-5; 7 bases map to TRBD1. The CDR3 covers 14 residues. Unmatched junction bases numbered 4, after V lost 5 bases and J lost 3 bases. Germline CDR1 MNHEY, CDR2 SVGAGI.

The chain combines TRBV6-1 with TRBJ1-1; possibly TRBD1 for D (6 bases). The CDR3 is 13 amino acids. From germline, CDR1 is MNHNS and CDR2 SASEGT. The V gene lost 5 bases and the J gene lost 1 base, with 8 bases spanning the gap. CDR3 sequence reads: CASSWDKNTEAFF. The CDR3 DNA is TGTGCCAGCAGTTGGGACAAGAACACTGAAGCTTTCTTT.

The chain carries TRBV4-3 and TRBJ1-3; D not resolved. The CDR3 spans 17 residues. The V end lost 0 bases, the J end lost 0 bases, and 12 bases lay between the germline ends. The germline CDR1 and CDR2 sequences are LGHNA and YSLEER. The CDR3 nucleotides read TGCGCCAGCAGCCAAGATTGGGCAACGTTCTCTGGAAACACCATATATTTT. Translating it yields CASSQDWATFSGNTIYF.

This clone was seen a single time. The genes are TRBV23-1 and TRBJ2-1, with D possibly TRBD2 on 6 matching bases. TRBV23-1 qualifies as an ORF whose function is uncertain. The CDR3 runs to 15 residues. V shed 7 bases and J shed 6 bases, with 19 bases lying between them. CDR3 DNA sequence: TGCGCCAGCACCAAGGGCCGGAGGGGAGCCAATGAGCAGTTCTTC. Amino acid sequence: CASTKGRRGANEQFF.

A few counts support this clone. V gene TRBV4-2 combines with J gene TRBJ2-3, with unresolved D. Trimming cost V 1 base and J 4 bases, with 15 bases left between them. Germline lookup yields CDR1 LGHNA and CDR2 YNFKEQ. CDR3 size: 16 residues. Here the CDR3 DNA reads TGTGCCAGCAGCCAAGCGCTGGTTAGAAACGCAGATACGCAGTATTTT. This encodes CASSQALVRNADTQYF.

This chain connects TRBV6-5 to TRBJ2-5, with D perhaps TRBD2 (5 bases). The J call may be faulty, since TRBJ2-7 better matches the DNA end. The germline V gene has CDR1 MNHEY and CDR2 SVGAGI. CDR3 size: 13 residues. Written as DNA, the CDR3 is TGTGCCAGCAGAACGGCAGCGGCCTACGAGCAGTACTTC. It is translated as CASRTAAAYEQYF.

J is TRBJ2-2 and V is TRBV5-4, with D possibly matching TRBD2 (6 bases). V was pared by 6 bases and J by 4 bases, with 25 bases between. CDR1 and CDR2 (germline): SGHNT, YYREEE (reference sequence). The CDR3 is 18 amino acids. CDR3 nucleotide sequence: TGTGCCAGCACTTCTTACAGCGGGTGGGAGAGCGGCACCGGGGAGCTGTTTTTT. This sequence encodes CASTSYSGWESGTGELFF.

V gene TRBV2 combines with J gene TRBJ2-5; 7 bases fit TRBD2. From germline, CDR1 is SNHLY and CDR2 FYNNEI. CDR3 length: 16 residues. J was trimmed by 1 base and V by 6 bases; bases with no gene match: 11. The CDR3 region is CASRLGTAGAQETQYF. CDR3 DNA sequence: TGTGCCAGCAGATTGGGAACGGCGGGAGCCCAAGAGACCCAGTACTTC.

The V and J genes are TRBV5-6 and TRBJ2-4, with D tentatively TRBD2 (6 bases). Germline V gene data show CDR1 as SGHDT and CDR2 as YYEEEE. The CDR3 contains 18 residues. The V gene lost 1 base and the J gene lost 15 bases, with 32 bases spanning the gap. CDR3 DNA: TGTGCCAGCAGCTTGTTGACCTTGACTAGTTATCGTGAGGATTCTCGGTACTTC. It is translated as CASSLLTLTSYREDSRYF.

The V and J genes are TRBV19 and TRBJ2-7, with a weak D call TRBD2 (6 bases). This CDR3 contains 14 residues. Germline V lookup: CDR1 LNHDA, CDR2 SQIVND (reference sequence). The germline V and J ends were trimmed by 4 bases and 3 bases, with 13 bases remaining between them. The DNA for the CDR3 is TGTGCCAGTAGTAAGGGACTGGGGGACTACGAGCAGTACTTC. Protein product: CASSKGLGDYEQYF.

CDR3 bases: TGTGCCAGCACTCTCCAAGAGACCCAGTACTTC. Its protein product is CASTLQETQYF. The rearrangement uses TRBV6-5 and TRBJ2-5; unclear D gene. Germline lookup yields CDR1 MNHEY and CDR2 SVGAGI. CDR3 length: 11 amino acids. Trimming removed 7 bases at V and 1 base at J, with 4 bases between.

The J gene is TRBJ2-5, the V gene TRBV29-1, with 7 bases matching TRBD1. This CDR3 spans 13 amino acids. Germline V gene sequence: CDR1 SQVTM, CDR2 ANQGSEA. J was trimmed by 3 bases and V by 6 bases; bases with no gene match: 7. This CDR3 is CSVAGTVKETQYF. CDR3 nucleotide sequence: TGCAGCGTCGCCGGGACAGTAAAAGAGACCCAGTACTTC.

This clone appeared a few times. The CDR3 loop reads CASSGGTSGSWSYNEQFF. In nucleotides, the CDR3 is TGTGCCAGCAGCGGGGGGACTAGCGGGTCTTGGTCCTACAATGAGCAGTTCTTC. This chain joins TRBV28 and TRBJ2-1, with 12 bases fitting TRBD2. The CDR3 runs 18 residues. With V trimmed by 6 bases and J by 1 base, 10 bases remained unmatched. Per the germline V gene, CDR1 is MDHEN and CDR2 is SYDVKM.

This chain joins TRBV6-6 and TRBJ1-1; tentative D call: TRBD1 (5 bases). CDR1 and CDR2 from the germline V gene are MNHNY and SVGAGI (reference sequence). CDR3 size: 15 residues. V gave up 0 bases and J gave up 5 bases, with 13 bases separating them. The CDR3: CASSYSARGGTEAFF. The DNA for the CDR3 is TGTGCCAGCAGTTACTCGGCTCGCGGGGGGACTGAAGCTTTCTTT.

V is TRBV21-1 and J is TRBJ1-1; the table's D call, TRBD1, was not checked against the DNA. TRBV21-1 is termed a pseudogene. This CDR3 contains 16 residues. The DNA for the CDR3 is TGTGCCAGCAGCACCAGGACAGGGGGGGAATACACTGAAGCTTTCTTT. This gives the protein CASSTRTGGEYTEAFF.

The CDR3 nucleotides read TGCGCCAGCAGCTTGACCCGGAGCTCGGAAAACATTCAGTACTTC. Amino acid sequence: CASSLTRSSENIQYF. The V gene is TRBV5-1, the J gene TRBJ2-4, with D unresolved. The germline V gene encodes CDR1 SGHRS and CDR2 YFSETQ. This CDR3 has 15 amino acids. The V end was cut by 1 base, the J end by 5 bases, with 13 bases between.

The chain carries TRBV4-2 and TRBJ2-3, with a weak D call TRBD2 (6 bases). The CDR3 spans 17 residues. Trimming took off 1 base at V and 2 bases at J, with 16 bases between the two ends. Germline assignment: CDR1 LGHNA and CDR2 YNFKEQ. This CDR3 reads CASSQASGSQATDTQYF. The CDR3 DNA sequence: TGTGCCAGCAGCCAAGCAAGCGGGTCCCAAGCCACAGATACGCAGTATTTT.

The chain carries TRBV5-1 and TRBJ2-6; 8 bases align to TRBD1. This CDR3 is built from 17 residues. Germline V gene sequence: CDR1 SGHRS, CDR2 YFSETQ. Trimming at V came to 6 bases and at J to 0 bases, leaving 8 bases not matched to a gene. The CDR3 DNA reads as TGCGCCAGCACTATGGACAGGGCCCTCTCTGGGGCCAACGTCCTGACTTTC. Amino acids: CASTMDRALSGANVLTF.

The rearrangement links TRBV28 to TRBJ2-7, with D possibly TRBD2 on 6 matching bases. This CDR3 is 14 amino acids long. Germline V CDR1 and CDR2: MDHEN, SYDVKM. The V end was cut by 7 bases, the J end by 3 bases, with 16 bases between. CDR3 in amino acids: CASKVGGGHYEQYF. The DNA of the CDR3 is TGTGCCAGCAAGGTCGGGGGTGGCCACTACGAGCAGTACTTC.

The chain has TRBV5-1 and TRBJ2-1; 16 nucleotides match TRBD2. The V gene's germline CDR1 is SGHRS and CDR2 YFSETQ. The CDR3 is made up of 20 amino acids. V was clipped by 0 bases and J by 1 base; unmatched bases: 7. The CDR3 DNA follows: TGCGCCAGCAGCTTGGAGGGGACTAGCGGGAGGGCCGAGTCCTACAATGAGCAGTTCTTC. Residues: CASSLEGTSGRAESYNEQFF.

The V gene is TRBV11-2, the J gene TRBJ2-5; tentatively, D is TRBD2 (6 bases). V was shortened by 6 bases and J by 2 bases, with 13 bases between the two germline ends. Germline V gene lookup returns CDR1 SGHAT and CDR2 FQNNGV. The CDR3 consists of 14 residues. The chain's CDR3 is CASRPSGPQETQYF. The CDR3 coding sequence is TGTGCCAGCAGACCAAGCGGGCCACAAGAGACCCAGTACTTC.

V is TRBV7-9 and J is TRBJ1-1, with TRBD1 as a possible D gene (6 bases). V lost 5 bases and J lost 4, with 14 bases in between. This CDR3 is 14 amino acids long. Germline CDR1 and CDR2: SEHNR and FQNEAQ (reference sequence). CDR3 sequence (DNA): TGTGCCAGCAGCCTTGGACAGCTTCTCACTGAAGCTTTCTTT. It codes for CASSLGQLLTEAFF.

There are a few counts of this clone. This rearrangement joins TRBV7-6 to TRBJ2-5, with D perhaps matching TRBD1 (5 bases). V was trimmed by 0 bases and J by 5 bases, leaving 13 bases between them. The CDR3 is made up of 15 amino acids. The germline V gene encodes CDR1 SGHVS and CDR2 FNYEAQ. The CDR3 region has the DNA TGTGCCAGCAGCTTAGCGGGGCCCCCGGCGGAGACCCAGTACTTC. Its protein is CASSLAGPPAETQYF.

The CDR3 region has the DNA TGTGCCAGCAGTTCTACCGGGACAGGGGGAGGAGAGACCCAGTACTTC. It is translated as CASSSTGTGGGETQYF. V gene TRBV2 combines with J gene TRBJ2-5, with TRBD1 identical over 11 bases. CDR1 SNHLY and CDR2 FYNNEI come from the germline V gene. Losses at the gene ends were 5 bases for V and 4 bases for J; bases not matched to a gene: 9. The CDR3 totals 16 residues. Drawing the rest from reference TRBV2 and TRBJ2-5, the complete variable domain is EPEVTQTPSHQVTQMGQEVILRCVPISNHLYFYWYRQILGQKVEFLVSFYNNEISEKSEIFDDQFSVERPDGSNFTLKIRSTKLEDSAMYFCASSSTGTGGGETQYFGPGTRLLVL.

This clone was detected only a few times. J is TRBJ2-7 and V is TRBV11-2, with 10 bases matching TRBD2. The germline CDR1 and CDR2 sequences are SGHAT and FQNNGV. The CDR3 length is 16 residues. V shed 6 bases, J shed 3 bases, and the junction held 11 bases outside the gene matches. The CDR3 nucleotides read TGTGCCAGCAGTTCTGTAGGGACTAGCGCCCGCTACGAGCAGTACTTC. Translation gives CASSSVGTSARYEQYF.

This sequence joins TRBV30 and TRBJ2-1, with 8 bases identical to TRBD2. The CDR3 totals 13 residues. Germline values: CDR1 GTSNPN, CDR2 SVGIG (reference sequence). Losses at the gene ends were 1 base for V and 6 bases for J; bases not matched to a gene: 2. The CDR3 DNA sequence: TGTGCCTGGAGTGCGGGACTAGGCAATGAGCAGTTCTTC. This gives the protein CAWSAGLGNEQFF.

There are a few counts of this clone. The rearrangement uses TRBV2 and TRBJ1-5, with TRBD1 identical over 7 bases. V dropped 7 bases and J dropped 0; count of bases not matched to a gene: 3. This CDR3 has 14 amino acids. CDR1 and CDR2 (germline): SNHLY, FYNNEI. The CDR3 sequence is CASKGAPSNQPQHF. The CDR3, as DNA: TGTGCCAGCAAGGGGGCGCCTAGCAATCAGCCCCAGCATTTT.

Details on this clone: Other DNA sequences within the sample encode an identical CDR3. The chain employs TRBV5-1 and TRBJ2-7; tentative D call: TRBD1 (6 bases). Germline CDR1 is SGHRS and CDR2 is YFSETQ. Trimming stripped 5 bases from V and 4 bases from J, with 13 bases between. The CDR3 has 13 amino acids. The CDR3 DNA reads as TGCGCCAGCAGTCTCCCGGACAGTTACGAGCAGTACTTC. Translation gives CASSLPDSYEQYF.